This is a list of T cell receptor beta chains from one sample in a study of identical twins. TCRdb re-called the 5' RACE reads through MiXCR, storing one row per CDR3 protein. The sample has fewer than 250,000 distinct CDR3 sequences, approximately 7.8% seen once. This sample was shared with a second study, whose subject was yellow fever vaccine responses in identical twins.

Sequencing was carried out using CD8+ T cells sorted from blood. These receptors were collected from a woman under 30 in good health. CDR3s include the opening cysteine and the closing phenylalanine or tryptophan. Fields, in order: J gene, CDR3 length, clone size, V gene, D gene, CDR3 DNA, CDR3 protein. D genes are given only for firm matches. Clone size is not always given. Where it is, it says once, few, many or a class for expanded clones.

TRBJ2-3	12	few	TRBV3-1	.	TGTGCCAGCAGCCAAGATAGCCGTCTTCCGTATTTT	CASSQDSRLPYF
TRBJ1-2	13	.	TRBV11-2	TRBD1	TGTGCCAGCAGCTTAGTCACAGGGGACGGCTACACCTTC	CASSLVTGDGYTF
TRBJ2-1	17	.	TRBV7-6	.	TGTGCCAGCAGCCTCAGGGATAGCTTCTCCTCCTACAATGAGCAGTTCTTC	CASSLRDSFSSYNEQFF
TRBJ2-1	18	.	TRBV25-1	TRBD2	TGTGCCAGCAGTGAATATACGAGGTCGGGGGAGGGATACAATGAGCAGTTCTTC	CASSEYTRSGEGYNEQFF
TRBJ2-3	15	.	TRBV12-3/TRBV12-4	.	TGTGCCACCAATCAGGGGGGCGGTAGCACAGATACGCAGTATTTT	CATNQGGGSTDTQYF
TRBJ2-7	14	many	TRBV3-1	.	TGTGCCAGCAGCCCTTCAGGGACATCCTACGAGCAGTACTTC	CASSPSGTSYEQYF
TRBJ1-1	15	.	TRBV20-1	TRBD1	TGCAGTGCTTTCCGACAAGGGACAGACCCAATCGGGGCTTTCTTT	CSAFRQGTDPIGAFF
TRBJ2-7	14	.	TRBV12-3/TRBV12-4	.	TGTGCCAGCAGTTTTTACCCCAGAAGGCACGAGCAGTACTTC	CASSFYPRRHEQYF
TRBJ2-7	14	.	TRBV5-1	.	TGCGCCAGCAGCTTGAGTCAGGCCTCCTACGAGCAGTACTTC	CASSLSQASYEQYF
TRBJ2-2	17	many	TRBV2	TRBD1	TGTGCCAGCAGTGAAGGACAGGGGTATTGGAACACCGGGGAGCTGTTTTTT	CASSEGQGYWNTGELFF
TRBJ1-1	13	few	TRBV6-6	.	TGTGCCAGCAGTTACCCGGACACTTCTGAAGCTTTCTTT	CASSYPDTSEAFF